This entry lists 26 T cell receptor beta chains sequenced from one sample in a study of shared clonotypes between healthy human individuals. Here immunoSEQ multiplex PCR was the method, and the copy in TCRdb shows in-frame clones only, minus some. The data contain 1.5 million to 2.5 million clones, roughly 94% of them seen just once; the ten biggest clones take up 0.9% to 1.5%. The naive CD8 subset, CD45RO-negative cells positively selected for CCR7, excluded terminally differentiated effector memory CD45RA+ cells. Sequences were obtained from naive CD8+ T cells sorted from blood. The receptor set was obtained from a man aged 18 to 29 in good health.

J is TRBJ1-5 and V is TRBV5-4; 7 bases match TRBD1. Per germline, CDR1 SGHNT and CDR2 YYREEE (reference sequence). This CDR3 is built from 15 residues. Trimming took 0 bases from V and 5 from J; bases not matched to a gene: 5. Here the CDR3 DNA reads TGTGCCAGCAGCTTGGAAGACAGGGTCCATCAGCCCCAGCATTTT. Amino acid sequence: CASSLEDRVHQPQHF.

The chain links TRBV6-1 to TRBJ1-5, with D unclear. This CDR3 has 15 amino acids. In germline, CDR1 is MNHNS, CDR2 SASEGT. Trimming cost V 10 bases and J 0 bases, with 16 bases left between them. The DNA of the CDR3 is TGTGCCACCGCGGACGGTCCTTATAGCAATCAGCCCCAGCATTTT. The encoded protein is CATADGPYSNQPQHF.

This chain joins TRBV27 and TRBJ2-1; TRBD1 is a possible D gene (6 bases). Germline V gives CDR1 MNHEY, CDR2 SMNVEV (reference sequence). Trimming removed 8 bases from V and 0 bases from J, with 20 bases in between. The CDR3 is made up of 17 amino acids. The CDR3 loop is CASHTQGQTISYNEQFF. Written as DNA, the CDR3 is TGTGCCAGCCACACACAAGGACAGACGATCTCCTACAATGAGCAGTTCTTC.

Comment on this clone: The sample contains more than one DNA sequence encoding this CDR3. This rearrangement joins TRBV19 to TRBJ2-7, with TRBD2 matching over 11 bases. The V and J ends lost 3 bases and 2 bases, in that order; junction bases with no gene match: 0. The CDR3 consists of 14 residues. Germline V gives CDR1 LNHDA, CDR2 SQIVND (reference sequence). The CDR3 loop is CASSMTSGTYEQYF. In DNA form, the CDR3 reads TGTGCCAGTAGTATGACTAGCGGGACCTACGAGCAGTACTTC.

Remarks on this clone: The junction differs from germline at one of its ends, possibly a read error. CDR3: CASRYSQGDQETQYF. The CDR3 DNA reads as TGTGCCAGCAGATACTCACAGGGGGATCAAGAGACCCAGTACTTC. The chain couples TRBV6-5 to TRBJ2-5; 8 bases fit TRBD1. The CDR3 extends over 15 amino acids. Per the germline V gene, CDR1 is MNHEY and CDR2 is SVGAGI.

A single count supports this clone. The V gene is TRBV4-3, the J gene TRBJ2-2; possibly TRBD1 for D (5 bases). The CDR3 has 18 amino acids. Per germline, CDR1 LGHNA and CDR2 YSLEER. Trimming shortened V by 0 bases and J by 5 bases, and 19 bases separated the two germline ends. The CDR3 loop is CASSQESYATASTGELFF. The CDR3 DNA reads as TGCGCCAGCAGCCAAGAGTCGTACGCGACAGCGAGTACCGGGGAGCTGTTTTTT.

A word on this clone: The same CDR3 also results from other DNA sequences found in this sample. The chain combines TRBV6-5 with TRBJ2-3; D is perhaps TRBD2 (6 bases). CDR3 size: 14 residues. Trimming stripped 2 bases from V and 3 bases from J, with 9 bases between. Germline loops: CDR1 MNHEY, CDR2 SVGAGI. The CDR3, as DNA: TGTGCCAGCAGTTACGGTGGAGGGACAGATACGCAGTATTTT. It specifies CASSYGGGTDTQYF.

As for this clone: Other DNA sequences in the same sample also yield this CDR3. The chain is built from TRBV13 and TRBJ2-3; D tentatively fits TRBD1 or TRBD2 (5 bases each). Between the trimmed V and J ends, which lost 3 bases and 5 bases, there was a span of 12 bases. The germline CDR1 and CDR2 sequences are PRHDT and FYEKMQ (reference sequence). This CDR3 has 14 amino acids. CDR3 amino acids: CASSLGPRGDTQYF. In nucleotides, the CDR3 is TGTGCCAGCAGCTTGGGGCCCCGGGGAGATACGCAGTATTTT.

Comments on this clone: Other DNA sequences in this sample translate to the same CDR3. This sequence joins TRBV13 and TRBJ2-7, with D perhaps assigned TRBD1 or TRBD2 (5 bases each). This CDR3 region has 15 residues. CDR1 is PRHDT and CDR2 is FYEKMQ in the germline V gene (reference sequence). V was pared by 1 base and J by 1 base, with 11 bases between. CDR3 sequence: CASSLAGSGSYEQYF. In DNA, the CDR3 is TGTGCCAGCAGCTTAGCAGGGTCGGGATCCTACGAGCAGTACTTC.

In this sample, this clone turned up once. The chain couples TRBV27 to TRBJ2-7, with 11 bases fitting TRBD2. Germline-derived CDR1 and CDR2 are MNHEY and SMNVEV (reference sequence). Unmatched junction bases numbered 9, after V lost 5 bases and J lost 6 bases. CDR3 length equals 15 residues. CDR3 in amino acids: CASSQLAGEPREQYF. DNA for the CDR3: TGTGCCAGCAGTCAACTAGCGGGAGAACCGCGCGAGCAGTACTTC.

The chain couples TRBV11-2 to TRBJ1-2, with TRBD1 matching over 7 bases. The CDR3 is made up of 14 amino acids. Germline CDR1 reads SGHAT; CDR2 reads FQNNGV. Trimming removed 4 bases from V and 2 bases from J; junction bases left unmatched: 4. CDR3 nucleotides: TGTGCCAGCAGCTACGGGACAGCGAACTATGGCTACACCTTC. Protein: CASSYGTANYGYTF.

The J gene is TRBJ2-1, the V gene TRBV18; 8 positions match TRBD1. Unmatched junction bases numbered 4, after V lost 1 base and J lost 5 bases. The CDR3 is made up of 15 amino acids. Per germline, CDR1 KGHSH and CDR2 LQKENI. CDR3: CASSPRTGSNNEQFF. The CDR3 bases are TGTGCCAGCTCACCACGGACAGGGAGCAACAATGAGCAGTTCTTC.

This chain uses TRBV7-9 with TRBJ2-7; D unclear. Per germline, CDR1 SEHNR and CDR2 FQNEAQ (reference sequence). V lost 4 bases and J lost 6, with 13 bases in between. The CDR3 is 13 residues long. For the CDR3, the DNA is TGTGCCAGCAGCTCGGGTCAATTGGGCGAGCAGTACTTC. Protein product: CASSSGQLGEQYF.

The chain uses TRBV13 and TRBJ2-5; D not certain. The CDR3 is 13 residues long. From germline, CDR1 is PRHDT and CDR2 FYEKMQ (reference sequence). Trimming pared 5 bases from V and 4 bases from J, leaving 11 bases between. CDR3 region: CASSPRAPETQYF. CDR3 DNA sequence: TGTGCCAGCAGCCCCCGGGCCCCAGAGACCCAGTACTTC.

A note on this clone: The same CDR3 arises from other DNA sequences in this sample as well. The CDR3 loop reads CASSVGVGTYEQYF. CDR3 DNA sequence: TGTGCCAGCAGCGTAGGAGTCGGTACCTACGAGCAGTACTTC. V and J are TRBV9 and TRBJ2-7; D uncertain. Trimming cost V 0 bases and J 2 bases, with 9 bases left between them. The CDR3 totals 14 residues. The germline V gene encodes CDR1 SGDLS and CDR2 YYNGEE.

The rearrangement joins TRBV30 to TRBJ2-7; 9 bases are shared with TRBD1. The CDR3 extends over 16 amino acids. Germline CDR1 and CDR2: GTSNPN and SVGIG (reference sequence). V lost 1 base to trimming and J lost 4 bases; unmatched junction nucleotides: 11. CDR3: CAWSAAPGTGWYEQYF. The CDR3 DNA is TGTGCCTGGAGTGCCGCCCCTGGGACAGGGTGGTACGAGCAGTACTTC.

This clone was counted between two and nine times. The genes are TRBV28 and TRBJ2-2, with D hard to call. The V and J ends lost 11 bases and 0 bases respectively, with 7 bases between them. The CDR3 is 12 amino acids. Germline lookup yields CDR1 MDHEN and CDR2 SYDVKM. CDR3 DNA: TGTGCCGGTGGCACGAACACCGGGGAGCTGTTTTTT. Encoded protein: CAGGTNTGELFF.

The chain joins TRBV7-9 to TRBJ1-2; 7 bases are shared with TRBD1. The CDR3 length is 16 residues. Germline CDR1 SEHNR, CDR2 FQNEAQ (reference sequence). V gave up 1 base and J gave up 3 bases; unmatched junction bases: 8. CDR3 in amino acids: CASSLVETGLDYGYTF. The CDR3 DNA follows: TGTGCCAGCAGCTTAGTCGAGACAGGGTTAGACTATGGCTACACCTTC. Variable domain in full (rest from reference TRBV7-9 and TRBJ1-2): DTGVSQNPRHKITKRGQNVTFRCDPISEHNRLYWYRQTLGQGPEFLTYFQNEAQLEKSRLLSDRFSAERPKGSFSTLEIQRTEQGDSAMYLCASSLVETGLDYGYTFGSGTRLTVV.

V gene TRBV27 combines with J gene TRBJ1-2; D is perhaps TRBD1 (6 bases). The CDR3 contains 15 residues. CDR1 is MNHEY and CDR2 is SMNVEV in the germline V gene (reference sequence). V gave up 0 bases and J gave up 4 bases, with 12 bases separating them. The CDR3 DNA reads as TGTGCCAGCAGTTTATCGGACAGTGGAGGCTATGGCTACACCTTC. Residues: CASSLSDSGGYGYTF.

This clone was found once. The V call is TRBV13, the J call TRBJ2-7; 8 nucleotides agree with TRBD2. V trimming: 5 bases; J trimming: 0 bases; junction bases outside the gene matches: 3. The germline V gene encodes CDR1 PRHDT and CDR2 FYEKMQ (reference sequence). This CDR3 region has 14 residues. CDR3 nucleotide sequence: TGTGCCAGCAGCATCGGGACTAGCTCCTACGAGCAGTACTTC. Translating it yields CASSIGTSSYEQYF.

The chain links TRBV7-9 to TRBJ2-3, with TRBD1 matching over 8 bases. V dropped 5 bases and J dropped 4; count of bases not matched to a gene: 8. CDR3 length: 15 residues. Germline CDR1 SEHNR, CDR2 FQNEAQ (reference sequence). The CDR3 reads CASSPDRGRSDTQYF. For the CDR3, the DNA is TGTGCCAGCAGCCCCGACAGGGGAAGATCAGATACGCAGTATTTT.

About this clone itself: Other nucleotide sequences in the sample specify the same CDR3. For the CDR3, the DNA is TGTGCCAGCAGCTTAGTCGGGACGCGGGAGACCCAGTACTTC. Translated: CASSLVGTRETQYF. J is TRBJ2-5 and V is TRBV7-9; D could derive from TRBD1 or TRBD2 (5 bases each). The V end was cut by 1 base, the J end by 5 bases, with 11 bases between. The germline gives CDR1 SEHNR, CDR2 FQNEAQ (reference sequence). The CDR3 sequence is 14 residues long. The variable domain in full, with the rest retrieved from reference TRBV7-9 and TRBJ2-5, is DTGVSQNPRHKITKRGQNVTFRCDPISEHNRLYWYRQTLGQGPEFLTYFQNEAQLEKSRLLSDRFSAERPKGSFSTLEIQRTEQGDSAMYLCASSLVGTRETQYFGPGTRLLVL.

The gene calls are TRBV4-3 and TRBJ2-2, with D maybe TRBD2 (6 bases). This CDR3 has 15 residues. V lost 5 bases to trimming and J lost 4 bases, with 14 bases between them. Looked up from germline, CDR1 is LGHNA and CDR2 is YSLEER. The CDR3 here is CASSEGTLSTGELFF. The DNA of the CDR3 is TGCGCCAGCAGCGAGGGGACTCTAAGCACCGGGGAGCTGTTTTTT.

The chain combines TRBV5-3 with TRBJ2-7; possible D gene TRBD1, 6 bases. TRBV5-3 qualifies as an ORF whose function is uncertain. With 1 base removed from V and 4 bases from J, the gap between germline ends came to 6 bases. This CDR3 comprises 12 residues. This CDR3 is CARSLQGYEQYF. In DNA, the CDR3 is TGTGCCAGAAGCTTGCAGGGGTACGAGCAGTACTTC.

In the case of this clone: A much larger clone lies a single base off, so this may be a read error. The CDR3 bases are TGTGCCAGCAGCTTTGGCACTGAAGCTTTCTTT. Its protein is CASSFGTEAFF. The chain joins TRBV7-6 to TRBJ1-1; D is undetermined. V lost 3 bases and J lost 4, with 3 bases in between. The CDR3 runs 11 residues. Germline V CDR1 and CDR2: SGHVS, FNYEAQ.

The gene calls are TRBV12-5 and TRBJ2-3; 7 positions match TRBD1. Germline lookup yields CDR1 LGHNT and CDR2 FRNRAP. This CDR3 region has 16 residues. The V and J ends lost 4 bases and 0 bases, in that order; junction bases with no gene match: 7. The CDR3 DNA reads TGTGCTAGTGGTTGGGCAGGGGGAAGAAGCACAGATACGCAGTATTTT. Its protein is CASGWAGGRSTDTQYF.